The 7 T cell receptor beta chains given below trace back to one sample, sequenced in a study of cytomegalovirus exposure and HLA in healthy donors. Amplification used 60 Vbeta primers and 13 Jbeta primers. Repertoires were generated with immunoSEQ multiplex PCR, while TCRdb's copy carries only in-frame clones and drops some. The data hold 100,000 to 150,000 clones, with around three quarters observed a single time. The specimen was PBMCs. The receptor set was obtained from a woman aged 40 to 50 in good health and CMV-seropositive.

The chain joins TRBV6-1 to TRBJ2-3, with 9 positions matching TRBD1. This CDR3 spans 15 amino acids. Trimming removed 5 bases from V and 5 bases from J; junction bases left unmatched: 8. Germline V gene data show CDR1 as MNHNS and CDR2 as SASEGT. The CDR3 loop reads CASSSRDRVKDTQYF. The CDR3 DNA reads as TGTGCCAGCAGTTCCCGGGACAGGGTTAAAGATACGCAGTATTTT.

CDR3: CASSRRQRGDGEAFF. The DNA for the CDR3 is TGTGCCAGCAGCCGACGACAGCGCGGGGACGGTGAAGCTTTCTTT. The chain employs TRBV14 and TRBJ1-1; TRBD1 might be the D (5 bases). Germline values: CDR1 SGHDN, CDR2 FVKESK. Trimming cost V 4 bases and J 7 bases, with 19 bases left between them. The CDR3 length is 15 residues.

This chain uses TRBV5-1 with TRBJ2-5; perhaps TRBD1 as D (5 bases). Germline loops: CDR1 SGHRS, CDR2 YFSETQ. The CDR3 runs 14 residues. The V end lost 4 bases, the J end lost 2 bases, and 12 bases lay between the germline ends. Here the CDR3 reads CASSVRQFQETQYF. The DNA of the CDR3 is TGCGCCAGCAGCGTTCGACAGTTTCAAGAGACCCAGTACTTC.

CDR3 sequence: CASSPSGTIPDTQYF. Here the CDR3 DNA reads TGCGCCAGCAGCCCTAGCGGGACGATCCCAGATACGCAGTATTTT. The chain has TRBV4-1 and TRBJ2-3, with TRBD2 matching over 9 bases. CDR1 is MGHRA, CDR2 YSYEKL, per germline. The junction had 6 bases not matched to a gene; V was cut back by 4 bases and J by 4 bases. This CDR3 region has 15 residues.

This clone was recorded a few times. DNA of the CDR3: TGTGCCAGTAAGCCCAACCTAGCGGGAGGAGGAGAGCAGTTCTTC. It yields the protein CASKPNLAGGGEQFF. The chain combines TRBV19 with TRBJ2-1, with TRBD2 identical over 11 bases. CDR3 length: 15 amino acids. CDR1 is LNHDA and CDR2 is SQIVND in the germline V gene (reference sequence). The V gene end was trimmed by 7 bases and the J gene end by 10 bases; junction bases not matched to a gene: 12.

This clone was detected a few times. CDR3 in amino acids: CASSLMPDRGVETQYF. CDR3 coding DNA: TGCGCCAGCAGCTTGATGCCCGACAGGGGTGTGGAGACCCAGTACTTC. The V call is TRBV5-1, the J call TRBJ2-5, with 8 bases lining up with TRBD1. This CDR3 is built from 16 residues. V lost 1 base to trimming and J lost 5 bases; unmatched junction nucleotides: 10. Germline V gives CDR1 SGHRS, CDR2 YFSETQ.

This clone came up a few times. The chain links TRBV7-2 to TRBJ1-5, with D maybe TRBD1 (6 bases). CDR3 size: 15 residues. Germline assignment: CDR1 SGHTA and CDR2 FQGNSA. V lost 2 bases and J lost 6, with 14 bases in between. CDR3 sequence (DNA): TGTGCCAGCAGCTTATACGCCCAGGGGACTCAGCCCCAGCATTTT. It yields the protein CASSLYAQGTQPQHF.